This T cell receptor (beta chain) originates from a study of T cells in narcolepsy (dated by TCRdb to between 2017 and 2018). Background on the whole study: The study enrolled patients with narcolepsy type 1 or type 2 (NT1, NT2) together with healthy control donors. To look for autoreactive T cells in narcolepsy patients that target self-antigens of hypocretin neurons (hypocretin, TRIB2), the study used TCR Vbeta sequencing to follow clonotypes in blood and CSF. Study-level results and caveats: Plots comparing CSF and blood CD4+ T cell clonotypes from the same patient highlighted HCRT-specific and TRIB2-specific autoreactive clonotypes. Autoreactive clonotypes were reported to be detected serially in the blood of the same patients and of different patients, but not in the blood of healthy controls. Patients and controls had comparable numbers of sequenced blood memory CD4+ clonotypes, averaging about 39,000 and 30,000, respectively. Certain blood memory CD4+ repertoires from patients and controls had no sequences that matched autoreactive T cell clones.

Note on this clone: No cognate antigen has been identified for it. Nothing much larger sits one base from this clone, and base qualities are not available.

Memory CD4+ T cells were sorted ex vivo from peripheral blood of narcolepsy patients and healthy controls for TCR Vbeta sequencing. Libraries were made using the immunoSEQ multiplex PCR assay. Entries here come from immuneACCESS through TCRdb and include only in-frame sequences with V and J called. Some clones fail to appear in such tables; in the studies checked, an unresolved V gene covers under half of the shortfall, and the cause of the remainder is unknown. The sample has some 23,000 clones on record, about 86% of them singletons. Of the sample, less than 0.75% falls within the top ten clones. V is cut by 3 bases and J by 5 bases, and the space between the germline ends is 14 bases. Its CDR3 holds 15 amino acids, cysteine through phenylalanine. Only CDR3 DNA is held: 45 bases, read in frame from base 1. The germline V gene supplies CDR1 MGHRA and CDR2 YSYEKL.

This receptor chain uses TRBV4-1 and TRBJ2-1, with the D gene uncertain. This receptor was obtained from a human donor with narcolepsy. The sample comprised CD45RA- memory CD4+ T cells from PBMCs. The cell subset or site label, as the study defines it: memory T cells sorted ex vivo from peripheral blood. The CDR3 region reads CASSQKRFVNNEQFF. The DNA sequence is as follows: TGCGCCAGCAGCCAGAAGAGGTTCGTAAACAATGAGCAGTTCTTC.